The 7 T cell receptor beta chains below were found in one sample sequenced in a study of radiotherapy plus CTLA-4 blockade in lung cancer. The method was immunoSEQ multiplex PCR; TCRdb's version includes in-frame clones alone and lacks a portion of them. In the table there are some 87,000 clones, around 81% of which are singletons. Sample: peripheral blood, taken from a patient treated with radiotherapy plus ipilimumab. Receptors were obtained from a human donor with non-small cell lung cancer that progressed on radiotherapy plus ipilimumab.

This clone was picked up one time. This chain joins TRBV4-1 and TRBJ1-2, with D hard to call. The CDR3 consists of 15 residues. The V and J ends lost 1 base and 8 bases respectively, with 17 bases between them. Germline V gene sequence: CDR1 MGHRA, CDR2 YSYEKL. The CDR3 sequence is CASSQVRGSTSGYTF. In nucleotides, the CDR3 is TGCGCCAGCAGCCAAGTGAGAGGGTCCACTAGCGGCTACACCTTC.

The V call is TRBV27, the J call TRBJ2-2; 7 bases match TRBD2. Trimming removed 3 bases from V and 7 bases from J; junction bases left unmatched: 5. The CDR3 is 14 amino acids. Germline V gene lookup returns CDR1 MNHEY and CDR2 SMNVEV (reference sequence). The DNA for the CDR3 is TGTGCCAGCAGTTTCGGGGGGATTGTCGGGGAGCTGTTTTTT. Protein sequence: CASSFGGIVGELFF.

This chain joins TRBV9 and TRBJ2-4; possibly TRBD1 for D (5 bases). V was pared by 4 bases and J by 0 bases, with 14 bases between. Germline values: CDR1 SGDLS, CDR2 YYNGEE. This CDR3 contains 16 residues. The CDR3 nucleotides are TGTGCCAGCAGCCCAGGGATTCTCCTAGCCAAAAACATTCAGTACTTC. This encodes CASSPGILLAKNIQYF.

The chain employs TRBV4-3 and TRBJ1-4; D gene ambiguous. Germline lookup yields CDR1 LGHNA and CDR2 YSLEER. The CDR3 is 16 residues long. The V end lost 2 bases, the J end lost 5 bases, and 15 bases lay between the germline ends. Written as DNA, the CDR3 is TGCGCCAGCAGCCAAATACCTGCACCGGGGAATGAAAAACTGTTTTTT. Translating gives CASSQIPAPGNEKLFF.

The chain joins TRBV9 to TRBJ1-4, with D possibly matching TRBD1 (5 bases). Germline V gene lookup returns CDR1 SGDLS and CDR2 YYNGEE. The CDR3 covers 16 residues. Trimming left V 3 bases short and J 0 bases short, with 12 bases between. The CDR3 region has the DNA TGTGCCAGCAGCGATACCGGGACCACAACTAATGAAAAACTGTTTTTT. Translated: CASSDTGTTTNEKLFF.

The J gene is TRBJ1-1, the V gene TRBV19, with D tentatively TRBD1 (5 bases). The CDR3 contains 14 residues. Germline V CDR1 and CDR2: LNHDA, SQIVND (reference sequence). The V and J ends lost 3 bases and 1 base respectively, with 9 bases between them. CDR3 sequence: CASSIGGRNTEAFF. As DNA, the CDR3 is TGTGCCAGTAGTATCGGGGGTAGGAACACTGAAGCTTTCTTT. Together with reference TRBV19 and TRBJ1-1, the CDR3 gives the full variable domain: DGGITQSPKYLFRKEGQNVTLSCEQNLNHDAMYWYRQDPGQGLRLIYYSQIVNDFQKGDIAEGYSVSREKKESFPLTVTSAQKNPTAFYLCASSIGGRNTEAFFGQGTRLTVV.

The V call is TRBV7-2, the J call TRBJ2-3, with D hard to call. Per germline, CDR1 SGHTA and CDR2 FQGNSA. The V gene lost 6 bases and the J gene lost 5 bases, with 9 bases spanning the gap. The CDR3 consists of 12 residues. The CDR3 here is CASSPTLDTQYF. CDR3 nucleotide sequence: TGTGCCAGCAGTCCCACGCTAGATACGCAGTATTTT.